The 24 T cell receptor beta chains in this list originate from one sample, sequenced in a study of blood T cell repertoires in COVID-19. Clones were read by immunoSEQ multiplex PCR, and TCRdb kept only the in-frame ones, dropping some. Among around 320,000 clones listed, more than 90% were seen once. The sequenced sample consisted of PBMCs or T cells enriched from blood (not recorded which). The receptors stem from a woman in her twenties or thirties who had been exposed to COVID-19.

The chain employs TRBV7-9 and TRBJ2-1; 11 bases are a match to TRBD2. The CDR3 covers 17 residues. The trim removed 3 bases at V and 5 bases at J, leaving 9 bases unmatched. Per germline, CDR1 SEHNR and CDR2 FQNEAQ (reference sequence). DNA of the CDR3: TGTGCCAGCAGCTTCAATCGGGGGACTAGCGGAAACAATGAGCAGTTCTTC. Its translation is CASSFNRGTSGNNEQFF.

The chain combines TRBV12-2 with TRBJ1-5; the table's TRBD1 call for D was not verified on the DNA. TRBV12-2 is a pseudogene locus. This CDR3 has 16 residues. The CDR3 here is CASRLGFRGAEQPQHF. CDR3 DNA: TGTGCAAGTCGCTTAGGTTTCAGGGGTGCTGAACAGCCCCAGCATTTT.

The CDR3 DNA is TGCGCCAGCAGCAAGACTAGCCAAGAGACCCAGTACTTC. Its protein product is CASSKTSQETQYF. The chain is built from TRBV5-1 and TRBJ2-5; a possible D gene is TRBD2 (6 bases). The CDR3 length is 13 residues. V was pared by 4 bases and J by 1 base, with 8 bases between. Germline V gene data show CDR1 as SGHRS and CDR2 as YFSETQ.

This chain joins TRBV2 and TRBJ2-5; 12 bases map to TRBD1. The CDR3 length is 16 residues. CDR1 is SNHLY and CDR2 is FYNNEI in the germline V gene. Unmatched junction bases numbered 9, after V lost 6 bases and J lost 4 bases. CDR3 region: CASRRGQGAGGETQYF. DNA for the CDR3: TGTGCCAGCAGGCGGGGACAGGGGGCGGGAGGAGAGACCCAGTACTTC.

Comment on this clone: An end of the junction does not agree with germline; a read error may underlie this. The chain links TRBV3-1 (or the pseudogene TRBV3-2) to TRBJ1-2; possibly TRBD1 for D (5 bases). The germline V gene has CDR1 LGHDT and CDR2 YNNKEL (reference sequence). The CDR3 length is 15 residues. CDR3 nucleotides: TGTGCCAGCAGCAAAGAAGGGCGGGGGAGGCATGGCTACACCTTC. It codes for CASSKEGRGRHGYTF.

The chain has TRBV3-1 (or the pseudogene TRBV3-2) and TRBJ2-7, with D possibly matching TRBD2 (6 bases). The CDR3 has 13 residues. Germline V gene lookup returns CDR1 LGHDT and CDR2 YNNKEL (reference sequence). Trimming pared 4 bases from V and 2 bases from J, leaving 9 bases between. CDR3 residues: CASSLGLTYEQYF. The CDR3 DNA reads TGTGCCAGCAGCCTGGGACTGACCTACGAGCAGTACTTC.

The V gene is TRBV7-6, the J gene TRBJ1-2; unclear D gene. CDR1 is SGHVS, CDR2 FNYEAQ, per germline. The CDR3 is made up of 16 amino acids. The germline V and J ends were trimmed by 1 base and 6 bases, with 18 bases remaining between them. The CDR3 is CASSLGSGFGSNGYTF. CDR3 sequence (DNA): TGTGCCAGCAGCTTAGGTTCAGGCTTCGGGAGTAATGGCTACACCTTC.

V and J are TRBV7-6 and TRBJ2-7; a weak D match, TRBD1 (5 bases). The CDR3 has 16 residues. The V end was cut by 5 bases, the J end by 3 bases, with 20 bases between. The germline gives CDR1 SGHVS, CDR2 FNYEAQ. The CDR3 DNA sequence: TGTGCCAGCAGCCCCTTTGGGGCCCACAGCGTCTACGAGCAGTACTTC. Protein product: CASSPFGAHSVYEQYF.

A note on this clone: Other nucleotide sequences in the sample specify the same CDR3. The rearrangement links TRBV11-2 to TRBJ1-2; TRBD1 agrees at 11 bases. V dropped 5 bases and J dropped 5; count of bases not matched to a gene: 4. The germline CDR1 and CDR2 sequences are SGHAT and FQNNGV. CDR3 length: 14 residues. The CDR3 coding sequence is TGTGCCAGCAGCCCAGGACAGGGGGCATATGGCTACACCTTC. It is translated as CASSPGQGAYGYTF.

CDR3 sequence reads: CASSLWGGAGGETQYF. The CDR3 region has the DNA TGTGCCAGCAGTTTATGGGGGGGGGCCGGGGGAGAGACCCAGTACTTC. V gene TRBV27 combines with J gene TRBJ2-5, with D possibly TRBD2 on 7 matching bases. The length of the CDR3 is 16 residues. V was cut by 1 base and J by 4 bases, with 16 bases left in between. Germline V gene data show CDR1 as MNHEY and CDR2 as SMNVEV (reference sequence).

This clone was picked up a small number of times. J is TRBJ1-2 and V is TRBV12-3 or TRBV12-4; D remains ambiguous. The V end lost 5 bases, the J end lost 4 bases, and 8 bases lay between the germline ends. The CDR3 has 12 residues. The DNA of the CDR3 is TGTGCCAGCAGTAAAGCCCCCTATGGCTACACCTTC. The encoded protein is CASSKAPYGYTF.

As for this clone: One junction end disagrees with the germline gene, perhaps due to a read error. The CDR3 nucleotides read TGTGCCCGCAGGGGGGGACAGCGGGGGGCCAGAGAGACCCAGTACTTC. Protein: CARRGGQRGARETQYF. V usage is TRBV5-4 and J usage is TRBJ2-5; 9 bases are a match to TRBD2. The CDR3 runs 16 residues. CDR1 and CDR2 from the germline V gene are SGHNT and YYREEE (reference sequence).

V and J are TRBV6-6 and TRBJ1-1; tentative D call: TRBD1 (6 bases). V shed 6 bases and J shed 1 base, with 9 bases lying between them. The V gene's germline CDR1 is MNHNY and CDR2 SVGAGI (reference sequence). The CDR3 loop spans 13 amino acids. The CDR3 region has the DNA TGTGCCAGCAGCTCACAGGGGAACACTGAAGCTTTCTTT. Translating it yields CASSSQGNTEAFF.

This rearrangement joins TRBV7-2 to TRBJ2-7, with 10 bases aligning to TRBD2. The V segment lost 1 base and the J segment 0 bases; nucleotides outside the gene matches: 3. The CDR3 length is 16 residues. Germline V gene data show CDR1 as SGHTA and CDR2 as FQGNSA. CDR3 sequence: CASSLGASGGSYEQYF. In DNA form, the CDR3 reads TGTGCCAGCAGCTTAGGAGCTAGCGGGGGCTCCTACGAGCAGTACTTC.

CDR3 in DNA: TGCAGTGCTAGGAACAGGGACACCATATATTTT. Protein: CSARNRDTIYF. This chain joins TRBV20-1 and TRBJ1-3, with D tentatively TRBD1 (6 bases). The CDR3 contains 11 residues. Germline V gene lookup returns CDR1 DFQATT and CDR2 SNEGSKA (reference sequence). V was cut by 3 bases and J by 8 bases, with 8 bases left in between.

The rearrangement joins TRBV5-1 to TRBJ2-7; 8 bases map to TRBD1. CDR1 and CDR2 (germline): SGHRS, YFSETQ. The J segment lost 3 bases and the V segment lost 4 bases, leaving 9 bases of the junction unmatched. This CDR3 spans 15 amino acids. In DNA, the CDR3 is TGCGCCAGCAGCATGGACGGACAGGGTGTCTACGAGCAGTACTTC. Amino acids: CASSMDGQGVYEQYF.

The chain combines TRBV15 with TRBJ2-7, with D perhaps matching TRBD2 (5 bases). Between the trimmed V and J ends, which lost 4 bases and 3 bases, there was a span of 19 bases. Germline CDR1 and CDR2: LNHNV and YYDKDF (reference sequence). This CDR3 has 16 amino acids. CDR3 bases: TGTGCCACCAGCACCTTCAACCGGGAATCCAACTACGAGCAGTACTTC. Its protein is CATSTFNRESNYEQYF. Full variable domain (outside the CDR3, taken from reference TRBV15 and TRBJ2-7): DAMVIQNPRYQVTQFGKPVTLSCSQTLNHNVMYWYQQKSSQAPKLLFHYYDKDFNNEADTPDNFQSRRPNTSFCFLDIRSPGLGDTAMYLCATSTFNRESNYEQYFGPGTRLTVT.

The genes are TRBV5-4 and TRBJ1-1; 7 bases fit TRBD1. CDR3 size: 14 residues. Germline V lookup: CDR1 SGHNT, CDR2 YYREEE (reference sequence). V shed 4 bases, J shed 1 base, and the junction held 4 bases outside the gene matches. CDR3: CASSKQGRNTEAFF. The CDR3 DNA reads as TGTGCCAGCAGCAAACAGGGGCGGAACACTGAAGCTTTCTTT.

This sequence joins TRBV10-3 and TRBJ1-1; 8 nucleotides agree with TRBD1. The CDR3 sequence is 15 residues long. With V trimmed by 3 bases and J by 1 base, 4 bases remained unmatched. Germline values: CDR1 ENHRY, CDR2 SYGVKD. The CDR3 is CAISDRGQGNTEAFF. In DNA, the CDR3 is TGTGCCATCAGTGATCGTGGACAGGGGAACACTGAAGCTTTCTTT.

This clone came up a few times. The V call is TRBV5-1, the J call TRBJ2-3, with 7 bases fitting TRBD2. V shed 0 bases and J 4 bases; nucleotides not matched to a gene: 8. Germline V lookup: CDR1 SGHRS, CDR2 YFSETQ. The CDR3 sequence is 16 residues long. The CDR3, as DNA: TGCGCCAGCAGCTTGGCCGCTAGCGGAGGGGCAGATACGCAGTATTTT. Amino acids: CASSLAASGGADTQYF.

This clone was detected only once. The V and J genes are TRBV18 and TRBJ2-3; D is uncertain. V lost 3 bases and J 0 bases, leaving 13 bases between the germline ends. Germline-derived CDR1 and CDR2 are KGHSH and LQKENI. The CDR3 contains 16 residues. CDR3 nucleotides: TGTGCCAGCTCACCCTCGGGTAGCTTTAGCACAGATACGCAGTATTTT. Protein sequence: CASSPSGSFSTDTQYF.

This clone came up once. The CDR3 sequence is CASSPWDSSQVTQYF. CDR3 DNA: TGTGCCAGCAGCCCCTGGGACTCCTCTCAGGTGACCCAGTACTTC. J is TRBJ2-5 and V is TRBV3-1 (or the pseudogene TRBV3-2); possible D gene TRBD2, 6 bases. Per the germline V gene, CDR1 is LGHDT and CDR2 is YNNKEL (reference sequence). The CDR3 extends over 15 amino acids. The germline V and J ends were trimmed by 4 bases and 7 bases, with 19 bases remaining between them.

The rearrangement uses TRBV7-6 and TRBJ1-2; TRBD1 matches at 10 bases. The CDR3 runs to 18 residues. The germline CDR1 and CDR2 sequences are SGHVS and FNYEAQ. Unmatched junction bases numbered 10, after V lost 1 base and J lost 2 bases. CDR3 coding DNA: TGTGCCAGCAGCTTAGGGGCCCTGACAGGGGGCGCGAACTATGGCTACACCTTC. Translating gives CASSLGALTGGANYGYTF.

CDR3 DNA: TGTGCCAGCAGCTTAGCCGCGGGACAGGGCTACAACCCCTACGAGCAGTACTTC. It is translated as CASSLAAGQGYNPYEQYF. The chain has TRBV11-2 and TRBJ2-7; TRBD1 agrees at 9 bases. CDR1 is SGHAT and CDR2 is FQNNGV in the germline V gene. J gave up 2 bases and V 1 base, and 12 bases lay outside the gene matches. The CDR3 is 18 amino acids.